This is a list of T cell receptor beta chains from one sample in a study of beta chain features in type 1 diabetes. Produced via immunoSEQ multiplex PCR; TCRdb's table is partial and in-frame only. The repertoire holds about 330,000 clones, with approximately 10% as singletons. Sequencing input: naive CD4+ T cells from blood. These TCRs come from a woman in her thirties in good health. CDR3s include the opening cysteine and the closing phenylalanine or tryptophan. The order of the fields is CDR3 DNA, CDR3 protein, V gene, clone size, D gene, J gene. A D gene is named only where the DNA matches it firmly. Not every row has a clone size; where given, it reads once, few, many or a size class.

DNA: TGTGCCAGCAGTTCTCACGAACAGGGTAGCGACTACGAGCAGTACTTC
CDR3: CASSSHEQGSDYEQYF
V: TRBV6-6
size: few
D: .
J: TRBJ2-7

DNA: TGTGCCACCAGCCAGATCCCGGGACAGGGCGTCCAAGAGACCCAGTACTTC
CDR3: CATSQIPGQGVQETQYF
V: TRBV15
size: .
D: TRBD1
J: TRBJ2-5

DNA: TGTGCCAGCAGCCAAAACAATGAGCAGTTCTTC
CDR3: CASSQNNEQFF
V: TRBV7-2
size: few
D: .
J: TRBJ2-1

DNA: TGTGCCAGCTCATCGACAGGGCCGGACCCCTACGAGCAGTACTTC
CDR3: CASSSTGPDPYEQYF
V: TRBV18
size: .
D: TRBD1
J: TRBJ2-7

DNA: TGCGCCAGCAGCCAAGGTCTACAGATTACCATGACCCAGTACTTC
CDR3: CASSQGLQITMTQYF
V: TRBV4-3
size: few
D: .
J: TRBJ2-5

DNA: TGCGCCAGCAGCTCCTTGACTAGCGGGAGCCCGGATGAGCAGTTCTTC
CDR3: CASSSLTSGSPDEQFF
V: TRBV5-1
size: .
D: TRBD2
J: TRBJ2-1

DNA: TGTGCCAGTAGTATGGGGCAGGGCCGTATCTTCTACGAGCAGTACTTC
CDR3: CASSMGQGRIFYEQYF
V: TRBV19
size: few
D: .
J: TRBJ2-7

DNA: TGTGCCAGCAGCCCGCAGGGAAAATCAGATACGCAGTATTTT
CDR3: CASSPQGKSDTQYF
V: TRBV7-9
size: .
D: .
J: TRBJ2-3

DNA: TGTGCCAGCAGTTTATTGGGCCTAGCGGGAACAGATACGCAGTATTTT
CDR3: CASSLLGLAGTDTQYF
V: TRBV28
size: .
D: TRBD2
J: TRBJ2-3

DNA: TGCGCCAGCAGCCTGGACAGCACCTCTGGGGCCAACGTCCTGACTTTC
CDR3: CASSLDSTSGANVLTF
V: TRBV5-1
size: few
D: .
J: TRBJ2-6

DNA: TGTGCCAGCTCCCAGGGACAGGGGGCCTCTAGCACCGGGGAGCTGTTTTTT
CDR3: CASSQGQGASSTGELFF
V: TRBV18
size: few
D: TRBD1
J: TRBJ2-2

DNA: TGTGCCATCAGGCCCCATAGCGGGAGCGGGGCAGATACGCAGTATTTT
CDR3: CAIRPHSGSGADTQYF
V: TRBV10-3
size: once
D: TRBD2
J: TRBJ2-3

DNA: TGTGCCAGCAGTGAAAGGCACAGGGGGAGCTCTGGGGCCAACGTCCTGACTTTC
CDR3: CASSERHRGSSGANVLTF
V: TRBV25-1
size: few
D: TRBD1
J: TRBJ2-6

DNA: TGTGCCATCAAACCGGGACAGGGTGTCTATGGCTACACCTTC
CDR3: CAIKPGQGVYGYTF
V: TRBV10-3
size: .
D: TRBD1
J: TRBJ1-2

DNA: TGTGCCAGCAGTTTGGGCGGGGTGGCTAATGAAAAACTGTTTTTT
CDR3: CASSLGGVANEKLFF
V: TRBV28
size: few
D: .
J: TRBJ1-4

DNA: TGTGCCTGGAGTGGGGGACAGGGTGGATCCAATCAGCCCCAGCATTTT
CDR3: CAWSGGQGGSNQPQHF
V: TRBV30
size: few
D: TRBD1
J: TRBJ1-5

DNA: TGTGCCAGCAGCACCCCGGGGACTAGGCAGTACTTC
CDR3: CASSTPGTRQYF
V: TRBV11-2
size: .
D: TRBD2
J: TRBJ2-7

DNA: TGTGCCACCAGCAGAGTGAGCGTCCCGGGAGGAGATACGCAGTATTTT
CDR3: CATSRVSVPGGDTQYF
V: TRBV15
size: few
D: TRBD2
J: TRBJ2-3

DNA: TGTGCCAGTAGTATAGAAGGAGGCACCGGGGAGCTGTTTTTT
CDR3: CASSIEGGTGELFF
V: TRBV19
size: .
D: .
J: TRBJ2-2

DNA: TGTGCCAGCAGTTTACTAGCGGGATCCTACGAGCAGTACTTC
CDR3: CASSLLAGSYEQYF
V: TRBV27
size: once
D: TRBD2
J: TRBJ2-7

DNA: TGTGCCAGCAGAGGACTCGGAGAGGGCGAGACCCAGTACTTC
CDR3: CASRGLGEGETQYF
V: TRBV6-5
size: few
D: .
J: TRBJ2-5

DNA: TGTGCCAGCTCACCAATCCTTGGACAGGGACTAGCCAAAAACATTCAGTACTTC
CDR3: CASSPILGQGLAKNIQYF
V: TRBV18
size: few
D: TRBD1
J: TRBJ2-4

DNA: TGCGCCAGCAGCCCGGGACTAGCGGGGGACAATGAGCAGTTCTTC
CDR3: CASSPGLAGDNEQFF
V: TRBV5-1
size: .
D: TRBD2
J: TRBJ2-1

DNA: TGTGCCAGCAGTTTACAAGACAGGGTTGCGGAAAAACTGTTTTTT
CDR3: CASSLQDRVAEKLFF
V: TRBV28
size: few
D: TRBD1
J: TRBJ1-4

DNA: TGTGCCAGCACTGGACAGGGGCCGGACTATGGCTACACCTTC
CDR3: CASTGQGPDYGYTF
V: TRBV2
size: few
D: TRBD1
J: TRBJ1-2

DNA: TGTGCCAGCAGGGGGACATTCTCTGGGGCCAACGTCCTGACTTTC
CDR3: CASRGTFSGANVLTF
V: TRBV6-1
size: .
D: .
J: TRBJ2-6

DNA: TGCGCCAGCAGTCACCTGAGGGATGGGTACACTGAAGCTTTCTTT
CDR3: CASSHLRDGYTEAFF
V: TRBV23-1
size: .
D: .
J: TRBJ1-1